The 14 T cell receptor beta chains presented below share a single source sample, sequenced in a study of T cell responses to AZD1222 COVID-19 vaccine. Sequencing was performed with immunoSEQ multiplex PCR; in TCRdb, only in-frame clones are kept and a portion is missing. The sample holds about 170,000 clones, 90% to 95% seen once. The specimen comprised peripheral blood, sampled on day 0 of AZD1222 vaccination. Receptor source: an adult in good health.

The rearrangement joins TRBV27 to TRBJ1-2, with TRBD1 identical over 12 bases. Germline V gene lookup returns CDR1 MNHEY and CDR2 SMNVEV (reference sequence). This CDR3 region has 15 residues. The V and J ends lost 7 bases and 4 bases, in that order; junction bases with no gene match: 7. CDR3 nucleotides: TGTGCCAGCAAGGGACAGGGGGCTGTGAGCTATGGCTACACCTTC. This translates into CASKGQGAVSYGYTF.

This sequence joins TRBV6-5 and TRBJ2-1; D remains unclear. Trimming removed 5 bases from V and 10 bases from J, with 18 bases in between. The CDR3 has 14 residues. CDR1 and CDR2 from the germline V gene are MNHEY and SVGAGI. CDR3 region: CASSPHLSSKEQFF. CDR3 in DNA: TGTGCCAGCAGTCCCCACCTTAGCTCAAAAGAGCAGTTCTTC.

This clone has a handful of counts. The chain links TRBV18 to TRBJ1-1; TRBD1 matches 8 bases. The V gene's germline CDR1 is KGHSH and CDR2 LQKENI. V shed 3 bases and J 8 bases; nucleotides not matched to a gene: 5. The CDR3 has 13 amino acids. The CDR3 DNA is TGTGCCAGCTCACCTCCAAGACAGGGGGAAGCTTTCTTT. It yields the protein CASSPPRQGEAFF.

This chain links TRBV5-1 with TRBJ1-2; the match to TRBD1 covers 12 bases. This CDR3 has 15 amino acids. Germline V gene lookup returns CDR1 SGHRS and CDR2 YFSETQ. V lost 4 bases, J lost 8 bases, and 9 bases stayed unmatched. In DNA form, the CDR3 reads TGCGCCAGCAGCATAGGGGACAGGGGGCTAGAAGGCTACACCTTC. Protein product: CASSIGDRGLEGYTF.

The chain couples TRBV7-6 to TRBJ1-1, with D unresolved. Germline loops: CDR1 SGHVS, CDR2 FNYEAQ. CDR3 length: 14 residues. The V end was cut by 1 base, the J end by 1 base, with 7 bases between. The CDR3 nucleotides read TGTGCCAGCAGCTTAGGACACGCGAACACTGAAGCTTTCTTT. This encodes CASSLGHANTEAFF.

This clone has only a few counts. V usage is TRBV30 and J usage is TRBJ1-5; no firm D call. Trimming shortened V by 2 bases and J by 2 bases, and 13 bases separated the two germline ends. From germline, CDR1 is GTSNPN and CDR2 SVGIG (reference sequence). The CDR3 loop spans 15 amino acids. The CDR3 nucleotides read TGTGCCTGGAGTCAAAGCCCTGGAGGCAATCAGCCCCAGCATTTT. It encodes CAWSQSPGGNQPQHF.

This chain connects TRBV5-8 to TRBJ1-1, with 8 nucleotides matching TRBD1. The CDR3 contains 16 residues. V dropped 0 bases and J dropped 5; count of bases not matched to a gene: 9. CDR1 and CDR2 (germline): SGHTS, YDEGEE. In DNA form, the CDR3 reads TGTGCCAGCAGCTTGGCCAGGACAGGGCCTTCAACTGAAGCTTTCTTT. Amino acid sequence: CASSLARTGPSTEAFF.

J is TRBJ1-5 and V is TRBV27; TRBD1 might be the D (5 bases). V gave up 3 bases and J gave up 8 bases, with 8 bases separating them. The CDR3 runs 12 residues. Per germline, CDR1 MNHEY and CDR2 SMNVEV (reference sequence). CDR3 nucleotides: TGTGCCAGCAGTTTGGGGGGGGAGCCCCAGCATTTT. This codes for CASSLGGEPQHF.

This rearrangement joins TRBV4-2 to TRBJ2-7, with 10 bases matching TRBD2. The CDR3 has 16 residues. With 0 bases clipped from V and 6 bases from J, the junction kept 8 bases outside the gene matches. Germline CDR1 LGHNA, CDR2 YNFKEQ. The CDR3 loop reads CASSQEEREGRREQYF. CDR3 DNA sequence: TGTGCCAGCAGCCAAGAGGAGCGGGAGGGCCGACGCGAGCAGTACTTC.

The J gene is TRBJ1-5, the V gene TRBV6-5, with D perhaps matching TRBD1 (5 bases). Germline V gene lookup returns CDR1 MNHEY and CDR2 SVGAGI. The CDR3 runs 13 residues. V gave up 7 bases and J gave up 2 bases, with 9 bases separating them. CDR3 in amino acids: CASKGGGNQPQHF. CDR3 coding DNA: TGTGCCAGCAAGGGAGGGGGCAATCAGCCCCAGCATTTT.

This CDR3 reads CASSTQGALSTEAFF. In DNA form, the CDR3 reads TGTGCCAGTAGTACCCAGGGGGCTCTGTCCACTGAAGCTTTCTTT. This chain joins TRBV19 and TRBJ1-1; TRBD1 aligns across 8 bases. Germline V gives CDR1 LNHDA, CDR2 SQIVND (reference sequence). Trimming at V came to 4 bases and at J to 4 bases, leaving 8 bases not matched to a gene. The CDR3 extends over 15 amino acids.

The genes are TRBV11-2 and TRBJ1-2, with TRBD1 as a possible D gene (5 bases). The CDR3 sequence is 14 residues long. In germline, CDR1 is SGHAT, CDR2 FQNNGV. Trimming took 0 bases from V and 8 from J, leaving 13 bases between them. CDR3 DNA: TGTGCCAGCAGCTTAGATCGAGGGGCACAAGGCTACACCTTC. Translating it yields CASSLDRGAQGYTF.

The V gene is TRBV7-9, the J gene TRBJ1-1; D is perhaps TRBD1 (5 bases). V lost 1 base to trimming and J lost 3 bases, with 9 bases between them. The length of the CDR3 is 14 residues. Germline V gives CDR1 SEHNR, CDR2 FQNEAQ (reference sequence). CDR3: CASSLGGGYTEAFF. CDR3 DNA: TGTGCCAGCAGCTTAGGTGGGGGGTACACTGAAGCTTTCTTT.

This chain's CDR3 is CASSQGGRVGSSYEQYF. CDR3 bases: TGTGCCAGCAGCCAAGGGGGTCGTGTCGGGAGCTCCTACGAGCAGTACTTC. The chain employs TRBV4-2 and TRBJ2-7; D possibly corresponds to TRBD2 (6 bases). Germline V gene lookup returns CDR1 LGHNA and CDR2 YNFKEQ. V was clipped by 1 base and J by 0 bases, with 16 bases between them. The length of the CDR3 is 17 residues.